This entry features one T cell receptor (beta chain) sequence. These data belong to a study of blood T cell repertoires in COVID-19. Study-wide context: COVID-19 samples from acute and convalescent phases originated in the United States, Italy and Spain.

Germline values: CDR1 KGHDR, CDR2 SFDVKD. CDR3 length: 18 amino acids. The V end was cut by 2 bases, the J end by 2 bases, with 17 bases between. TCRdb keeps only in-frame clones here, not all; method: immunoSEQ multiplex PCR. This sample has about 100,000 clones, with 89% found just once. Sequencing input: peripheral blood. The receptor's source is a man aged 40-49 years with active or convalescent COVID-19. J is TRBJ2-2 and V is TRBV24-1, with a weak D call TRBD1 (5 bases). DNA of the CDR3: TGTGCCACCAGTGATTCTTTTTGGGGCAGAGCCAACACCGGGGAGCTGTTTTTT. Protein: CATSDSFWGRANTGELFF.